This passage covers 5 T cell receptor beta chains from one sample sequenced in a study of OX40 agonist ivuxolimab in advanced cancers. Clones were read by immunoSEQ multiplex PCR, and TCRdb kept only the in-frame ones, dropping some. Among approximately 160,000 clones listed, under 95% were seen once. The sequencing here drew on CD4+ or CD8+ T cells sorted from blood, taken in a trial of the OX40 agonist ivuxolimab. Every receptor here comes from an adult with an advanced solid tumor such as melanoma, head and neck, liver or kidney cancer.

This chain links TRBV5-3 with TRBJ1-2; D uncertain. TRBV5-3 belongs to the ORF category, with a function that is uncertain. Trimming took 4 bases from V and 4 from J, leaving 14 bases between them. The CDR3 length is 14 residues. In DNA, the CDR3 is TGTGCCAGAAGCCGAACCTTTTCAGTCTATGGCTACACCTTC. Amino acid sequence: CARSRTFSVYGYTF.

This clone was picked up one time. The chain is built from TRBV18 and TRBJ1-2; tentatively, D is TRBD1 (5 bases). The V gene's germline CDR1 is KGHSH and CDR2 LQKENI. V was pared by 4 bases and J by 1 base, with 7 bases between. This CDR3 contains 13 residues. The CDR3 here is CASSQDSNYGYTF. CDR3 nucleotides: TGTGCCAGCTCACAAGACAGTAACTATGGCTACACCTTC.

The CDR3 DNA sequence: TGTGCCAGCAGTGTGTCGGCGGGAGAAGCGCGAGAGACCCAGTACTTC. Translating gives CASSVSAGEARETQYF. V is TRBV2 and J is TRBJ2-5; 7 positions match TRBD2. Germline lookup yields CDR1 SNHLY and CDR2 FYNNEI. The CDR3 is made up of 16 amino acids. V lost 4 bases, J lost 4 bases, and 12 bases stayed unmatched.

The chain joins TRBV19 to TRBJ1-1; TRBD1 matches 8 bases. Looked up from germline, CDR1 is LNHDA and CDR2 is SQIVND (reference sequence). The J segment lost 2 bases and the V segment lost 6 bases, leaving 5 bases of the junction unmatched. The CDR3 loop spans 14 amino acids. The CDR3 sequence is CASRGDRGNTEAFF. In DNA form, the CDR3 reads TGTGCCAGTAGGGGTGACAGGGGCAACACTGAAGCTTTCTTT.

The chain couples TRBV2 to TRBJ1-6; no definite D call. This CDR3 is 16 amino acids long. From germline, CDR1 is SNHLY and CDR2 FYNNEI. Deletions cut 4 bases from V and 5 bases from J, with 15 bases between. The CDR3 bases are TGTGCCAGCAGTGCTACGGACGGAATCAATAATTCACCCCTCCACTTT. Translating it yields CASSATDGINNSPLHF.